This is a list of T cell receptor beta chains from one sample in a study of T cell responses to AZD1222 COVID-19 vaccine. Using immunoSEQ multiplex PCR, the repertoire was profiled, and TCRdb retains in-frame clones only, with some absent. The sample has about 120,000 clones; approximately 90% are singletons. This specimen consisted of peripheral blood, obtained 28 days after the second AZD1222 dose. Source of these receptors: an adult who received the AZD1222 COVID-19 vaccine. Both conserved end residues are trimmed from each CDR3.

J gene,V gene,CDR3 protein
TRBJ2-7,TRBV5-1,ASSWGLGETTYEQY
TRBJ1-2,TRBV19,ASSSPAKVYGYT
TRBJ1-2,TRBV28,ASTPGQARPNGYT
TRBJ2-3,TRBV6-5,ASSYSIGTGTDTQY
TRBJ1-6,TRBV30,AWRHPGTASVTLH
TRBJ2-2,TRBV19,ASSIMTTGSNTGELF
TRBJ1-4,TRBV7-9,ASSVAGGNEKLF
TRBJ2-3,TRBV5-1,ASSFRGAWRSTDTQY
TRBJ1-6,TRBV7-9,ASSLEGGSPLH
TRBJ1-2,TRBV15,ATSRDTGVGYT
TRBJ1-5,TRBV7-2,ASSENMSNQPQH
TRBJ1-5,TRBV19,ASSPYLRSNQPQH
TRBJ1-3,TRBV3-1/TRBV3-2,ASSRQYSGNTIY
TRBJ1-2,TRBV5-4,ASSINVQGPYGYT
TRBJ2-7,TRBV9,ASSPRGDRADEQY
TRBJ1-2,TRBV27,ASRRTGGPNYGYT
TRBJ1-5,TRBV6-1,ASSEVGKQPQH
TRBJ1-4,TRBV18,ASSLETARFPNEKLF
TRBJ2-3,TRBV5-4,ASSLVGPDTQY
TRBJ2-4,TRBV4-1,ASSQDQTGPLNIQY
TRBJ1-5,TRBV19,ASRGGANQPQH
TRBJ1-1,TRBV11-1,ASSLVGKGATEAF
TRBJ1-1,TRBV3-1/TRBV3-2,ASSPRATGKEAF
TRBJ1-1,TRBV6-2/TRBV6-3,ASSSFGQVVNTEAF
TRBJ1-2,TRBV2,ASSVGQVNYGYT
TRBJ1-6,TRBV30,AWTRTVGGSPLH
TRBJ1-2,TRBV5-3,ARSPGSDTYGYT
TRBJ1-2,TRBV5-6,ASSLPRPYYGYT
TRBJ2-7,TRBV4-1,ASRTRDYRTYEQY
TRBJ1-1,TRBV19,ASSLRMRRTEAF
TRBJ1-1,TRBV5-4,ASSPEILQANTEAF
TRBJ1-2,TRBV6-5,ASIINRVNNYGYT
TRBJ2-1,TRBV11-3,ASSFGTSGGFDHEQF
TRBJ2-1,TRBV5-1,ASSLRQTSYNEQF
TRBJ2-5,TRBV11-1,ASSLGWLLETQY
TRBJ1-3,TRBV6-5,AGDRDTIY
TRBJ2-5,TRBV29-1,SVEPGGAQETQY
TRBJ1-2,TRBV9,ASSLDRVYGYT
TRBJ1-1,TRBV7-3,ASSPLRQGGEAF
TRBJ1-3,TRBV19,ASSTLGSGNTIY
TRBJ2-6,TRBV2,ASSGEGTFSGANVLT
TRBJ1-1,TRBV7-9,ASSSHGHPNTEAF
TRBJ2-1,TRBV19,ASSIVLAGREQF
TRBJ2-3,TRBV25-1,ASSEYRGQGTDTQY
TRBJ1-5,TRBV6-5,ASRSDRDGQPQH